The 30 T cell receptor beta chains listed next were all sequenced from one sample in a study of graft-versus-host responses after intestinal transplantation. The protocol was immunoSEQ multiplex PCR, while the TCRdb copy is restricted to in-frame clones and leaves out a portion. The data contain about 97,000 clones, 90% of them seen just once; the ten biggest clones take up 16%. The specimen was PBMCs, collected 450 to 460 days after intestinal transplant. All receptors come from a human patient who received an intestinal transplant, so some T cells may come from the graft donor.

The V and J genes are TRBV7-9 and TRBJ1-5; D ambiguous. Germline V gene sequence: CDR1 SEHNR, CDR2 FQNEAQ (reference sequence). The V and J ends lost 1 base and 6 bases respectively, with 10 bases between them. The length of the CDR3 is 14 residues. As DNA, the CDR3 is TGTGCCAGCAGCTTAGAAGAGTCCGGTCAGCCCCAGCATTTT. This codes for CASSLEESGQPQHF.

The V gene is TRBV7-3, the J gene TRBJ2-1; 12 bases match TRBD2. The CDR3 runs to 14 residues. Germline values: CDR1 SGHTA, CDR2 FQGTGA. V lost 5 bases to trimming and J lost 6 bases; unmatched junction nucleotides: 2. CDR3 sequence reads: CASSPTSGGNEQFF. The DNA for the CDR3 is TGTGCCAGCAGCCCGACTAGCGGGGGCAATGAGCAGTTCTTC.

The V call is TRBV29-1, the J call TRBJ1-5, with 9 bases matching TRBD1. The V segment lost 7 bases and the J segment 2 bases; nucleotides outside the gene matches: 6. The CDR3 is 14 amino acids. Germline assignment: CDR1 SQVTM and CDR2 ANQGSEA. CDR3 in DNA: TGCAGCGCCCAGGGACAGGGAGGCAATCAGCCCCAGCATTTT. Translated: CSAQGQGGNQPQHF.

The V gene is TRBV16, the J gene TRBJ1-2, with D uncertain. Germline CDR1 reads KGHSY; CDR2 reads FQNENV. Trimming took off 4 bases at V and 6 bases at J, with 15 bases between the two ends. The CDR3 covers 14 residues. CDR3 DNA sequence: TGTGCCAGCAGCCCGCCCACGACTCCACATGGCTACACCTTC. It specifies CASSPPTTPHGYTF.

V is TRBV4-1 and J is TRBJ2-7; D is possibly TRBD1 (5 bases). Per the germline V gene, CDR1 is MGHRA and CDR2 is YSYEKL. CDR3 length: 15 amino acids. Trimming pared 1 base from V and 2 bases from J, leaving 12 bases between. For the CDR3, the DNA is TGCGCCAGCAGCCAAGCCCATGGGGCCCCCTACGAGCAGTACTTC. It translates to CASSQAHGAPYEQYF.

The CDR3 DNA follows: TGTGCCAGCAGTTACGCAGGATTCGGCACCACTGAAGCTTTCTTT. It codes for CASSYAGFGTTEAFF. The rearrangement uses TRBV6-5 and TRBJ1-1, with D unclear. The CDR3 contains 15 residues. Germline-derived CDR1 and CDR2 are MNHEY and SVGAGI. V was trimmed by 2 bases and J by 4 bases, leaving 14 bases between them.

The CDR3 sequence is CASSLDSRDEQYF. Written as DNA, the CDR3 is TGTGCCAGCAGCTTAGATTCCAGGGACGAGCAGTACTTC. V gene TRBV11-2 combines with J gene TRBJ2-7; weak D call: TRBD1 (5 bases). There are 13 residues in the CDR3. V shed 0 bases and J shed 5 bases, with 8 bases lying between them. The germline CDR1 and CDR2 sequences are SGHAT and FQNNGV. Based on the CDR3 plus reference TRBV11-2 and TRBJ2-7, the full variable domain is EAGVAQSPRYKIIEKRQSVAFWCNPISGHATLYWYQQILGQGPKLLIQFQNNGVVDDSQLPKDRFSAERLKGVDSTLKIQPAKLEDSAVYLCASSLDSRDEQYFGPGTRLTVT.

This chain uses TRBV7-3 with TRBJ2-3; D gene ambiguous. The length of the CDR3 is 13 residues. The germline gives CDR1 SGHTA, CDR2 FQGTGA. V lost 5 bases and J 0 bases, leaving 6 bases between the germline ends. The CDR3 loop reads CASSIDSTDTQYF. The CDR3, as DNA: TGTGCCAGCAGCATCGACAGCACAGATACGCAGTATTTT.

This chain joins TRBV18 and TRBJ1-1; D not resolved. Trimming removed 2 bases at V and 2 bases at J, with 12 bases between. The CDR3 runs 15 residues. Germline lookup yields CDR1 KGHSH and CDR2 LQKENI. For the CDR3, the DNA is TGTGCCAGCTCACCATCAGAGGCGATCAACACTGAAGCTTTCTTT. Translated, it gives CASSPSEAINTEAFF.

The rearrangement links TRBV21-1 to TRBJ1-1; the D call in the table, TRBD1, was not verified against the DNA. TRBV21-1 is flagged as a pseudogene. This CDR3 has 16 residues. The CDR3 loop reads CASSKRRQGVYTEAFF. The CDR3 DNA reads as TGTGCCAGCAGCAAACGAAGACAGGGGGTCTACACTGAAGCTTTCTTT.

The chain recombines TRBV11-2 with TRBJ2-7; no clear D gene. The CDR3 length is 12 residues. Germline V gene lookup returns CDR1 SGHAT and CDR2 FQNNGV. Trimming took off 3 bases at V and 4 bases at J, with 7 bases between the two ends. This CDR3 is CASSFTRYEQYF. CDR3 nucleotides: TGTGCCAGCAGCTTTACCCGGTACGAGCAGTACTTC.

The CDR3 DNA sequence: TGTGCCAGTAGTACATCGATGGGCAGCATAAACACTGAAGCTTTCTTT. Translation gives CASSTSMGSINTEAFF. The V gene is TRBV19, the J gene TRBJ1-1; no reliable D call. This CDR3 has 16 residues. Trimming cost V 4 bases and J 2 bases, with 17 bases left between them. Germline-derived CDR1 and CDR2 are LNHDA and SQIVND (reference sequence). The whole variable domain, filled in from reference TRBV19 and TRBJ1-1, reads DGGITQSPKYLFRKEGQNVTLSCEQNLNHDAMYWYRQDPGQGLRLIYYSQIVNDFQKGDIAEGYSVSREKKESFPLTVTSAQKNPTAFYLCASSTSMGSINTEAFFGQGTRLTVV.

The chain recombines TRBV5-6 with TRBJ2-3; 8 nucleotides match TRBD2. The CDR3 runs to 17 residues. Per germline, CDR1 SGHDT and CDR2 YYEEEE. Losses at the gene ends were 0 bases for V and 4 bases for J; bases not matched to a gene: 10. The CDR3 reads CASSLAGLAGPPDTQYF. The CDR3 DNA sequence: TGTGCCAGCAGCTTGGCCGGGTTAGCGGGGCCCCCAGATACGCAGTATTTT.

This chain links TRBV9 with TRBJ2-1; 13 positions agree with TRBD2. After removal of 0 bases from V and 4 bases from J, the junction contained 4 bases not matched to a gene. Germline V CDR1 and CDR2: SGDLS, YYNGEE. The length of the CDR3 is 17 residues. The CDR3 bases are TGTGCCAGCAGCGTAGGTGGGACTAGCGGGATATACAATGAGCAGTTCTTC. Protein: CASSVGGTSGIYNEQFF.

The chain is built from TRBV6-6 and TRBJ2-7, with 10 bases aligning to TRBD1. Germline V gene data show CDR1 as MNHNY and CDR2 as SVGAGI (reference sequence). The CDR3 is 13 residues long. The V segment lost 6 bases and the J segment 5 bases; nucleotides outside the gene matches: 4. Here the CDR3 DNA reads TGTGCCAGCAGCCGGGACAGGGGCCACGAGCAGTACTTC. This encodes CASSRDRGHEQYF.

The J gene is TRBJ2-7, the V gene TRBV10-1, with 8 nucleotides matching TRBD1. CDR1 is WNHNN and CDR2 is SYGVQD in the germline V gene (reference sequence). The V and J ends lost 6 bases and 1 base, in that order; junction bases with no gene match: 8. The CDR3 is 15 amino acids. In DNA, the CDR3 is TGCGCCAGCAGCTCAGGGGGCTTATCATCCTACGAGCAGTACTTC. Translation gives CASSSGGLSSYEQYF.

The V call is TRBV6-5, the J call TRBJ2-7; D ambiguous. V gave up 5 bases and J gave up 4 bases, with 15 bases separating them. The CDR3 loop spans 14 amino acids. From germline, CDR1 is MNHEY and CDR2 SVGAGI. The CDR3: CASSEKTIRYEQYF. CDR3 DNA: TGTGCCAGCAGTGAGAAGACGATTAGGTACGAGCAGTACTTC.

The chain joins TRBV2 to TRBJ2-7; weak D call: TRBD1 (8 bases). CDR3 length: 14 residues. The V gene's germline CDR1 is SNHLY and CDR2 FYNNEI. Between the trimmed V and J ends, which lost 6 bases and 4 bases, there was a span of 16 bases. CDR3 sequence (DNA): TGTGCCAGCAGGGGGGGGACAGGAAAGTACGAGCAGTACTTC. It is translated as CASRGGTGKYEQYF.

The chain links TRBV27 to TRBJ2-5; D assignment may be TRBD1 or TRBD2 (5 bases each). The CDR3 runs to 15 residues. V lost 5 bases to trimming and J lost 3 bases, with 16 bases between them. Germline CDR1 reads MNHEY; CDR2 reads SMNVEV (reference sequence). The CDR3 loop reads CASSRLGTVKETQYF. As DNA, the CDR3 is TGTGCCAGCAGTCGCCTTGGGACCGTAAAAGAGACCCAGTACTTC.

Details on this clone: Other DNA sequences in this specimen translate into the identical CDR3. The chain joins TRBV11-2 to TRBJ1-1; D is possibly TRBD1 (6 bases). The CDR3 consists of 16 residues. The germline V and J ends were trimmed by 2 bases and 1 base, with 14 bases remaining between them. The germline CDR1 and CDR2 sequences are SGHAT and FQNNGV. The CDR3 coding sequence is TGTGCCAGCAGCTTACAAAGTACAGGGACGAACACTGAAGCTTTCTTT. This codes for CASSLQSTGTNTEAFF.

This clone was seen a few times. This chain links TRBV7-3 with TRBJ1-1; D not certain. CDR1 and CDR2 (germline): SGHTA, FQGTGA. V lost 2 bases and J lost 1, with 5 bases in between. The CDR3 has 13 amino acids. CDR3 sequence reads: CASSLVGNTEAFF. As DNA, the CDR3 is TGTGCCAGCAGCTTAGTGGGGAACACTGAAGCTTTCTTT.

J is TRBJ2-7 and V is TRBV6-6; 8 bases match TRBD1. CDR1 is MNHNY, CDR2 SVGAGI, per germline (reference sequence). CDR3 length equals 13 residues. V was clipped by 0 bases and J by 6 bases; unmatched bases: 1. In DNA form, the CDR3 reads TGTGCCAGCAGTTACTCGGACAGGGCCGAGCAGTACTTC. Protein: CASSYSDRAEQYF.

The chain uses TRBV2 and TRBJ2-1; 9 bases match TRBD2. This CDR3 comprises 14 residues. With V trimmed by 6 bases and J by 7 bases, 7 bases remained unmatched. Germline CDR1 reads SNHLY; CDR2 reads FYNNEI. The CDR3 DNA sequence: TGTGCCAGCAGGGCCCTAGCGGGAACTAATGAGCAGTTCTTC. Amino acid sequence: CASRALAGTNEQFF.

There are a few counts of this clone. The CDR3 bases are TGTGCCAGCATGTACCCAAATGAAAAACTGTTTTTT. Its protein is CASMYPNEKLFF. The chain uses TRBV6-6 and TRBJ1-4; D not certain. Germline V gene sequence: CDR1 MNHNY, CDR2 SVGAGI (reference sequence). CDR3 length: 12 amino acids. Trimming took 7 bases from V and 5 from J, leaving 8 bases between them.

The chain is built from TRBV7-9 and TRBJ1-5; possibly TRBD1 for D (6 bases). The CDR3 length is 12 residues. The germline V and J ends were trimmed by 1 base and 11 bases, with 9 bases remaining between them. The germline CDR1 and CDR2 sequences are SEHNR and FQNEAQ (reference sequence). DNA of the CDR3: TGTGCCAGCAGCTTAGTCGCAGGGGCCCAGCATTTT. Translating gives CASSLVAGAQHF.

This clone was seen a handful of times. This chain links TRBV18 with TRBJ1-2; 7 bases are shared with TRBD1. This CDR3 has 15 residues. Trimming took 3 bases from V and 4 from J; bases not matched to a gene: 8. The germline CDR1 and CDR2 sequences are KGHSH and LQKENI. The CDR3 is CASSPGQVNLYGYTF. For the CDR3, the DNA is TGTGCCAGCTCACCTGGACAGGTCAACCTCTATGGCTACACCTTC.

V and J are TRBV7-2 and TRBJ2-5; D unclear. Germline CDR1 and CDR2: SGHTA and FQGNSA. V was clipped by 3 bases and J by 5 bases, with 4 bases between them. This CDR3 region has 11 residues. The CDR3 reads CASSFWETQYF. The CDR3 DNA sequence: TGTGCCAGCAGCTTTTGGGAGACCCAGTACTTC.

This chain uses TRBV5-4 with TRBJ1-1; D is uncertain. The CDR3 runs 13 residues. V was pared by 2 bases and J by 1 base, with 6 bases between. Germline V lookup: CDR1 SGHNT, CDR2 YYREEE (reference sequence). The CDR3: CASSLGWNTEAFF. In DNA form, the CDR3 reads TGTGCCAGCAGCTTAGGGTGGAACACTGAAGCTTTCTTT.

The chain employs TRBV9 and TRBJ2-5; TRBD2 matches at 15 bases. CDR3 length: 16 amino acids. The trim removed 4 bases at V and 5 bases at J, leaving 6 bases unmatched. Germline-derived CDR1 and CDR2 are SGDLS and YYNGEE. CDR3 in DNA: TGTGCCAGCAGCCCAGGGACTAGCGGGGGGCAGGAGACCCAGTACTTC. This gives the protein CASSPGTSGGQETQYF.

This rearrangement joins TRBV7-8 to TRBJ2-5; possible D gene TRBD2, 5 bases. CDR3 length: 14 residues. Germline CDR1 and CDR2: SGHVS and FQNEAQ. V was shortened by 6 bases and J by 5 bases, with 16 bases between the two germline ends. DNA of the CDR3: TGTGCCAGCAGAAACACGGGGTGGTTGGAGACCCAGTACTTC. Amino acids: CASRNTGWLETQYF. The full variable domain, with the rest looked up from reference TRBV7-8 and TRBJ2-5, is GAGVSQSPRYKVAKRGQDVALRCDPISGHVSLFWYQQALGQGPEFLTYFQNEAQLDKSGLPSDRFFAERPEGSVSTLKIQRTQQEDSAVYLCASRNTGWLETQYFGPGTRLLVL.